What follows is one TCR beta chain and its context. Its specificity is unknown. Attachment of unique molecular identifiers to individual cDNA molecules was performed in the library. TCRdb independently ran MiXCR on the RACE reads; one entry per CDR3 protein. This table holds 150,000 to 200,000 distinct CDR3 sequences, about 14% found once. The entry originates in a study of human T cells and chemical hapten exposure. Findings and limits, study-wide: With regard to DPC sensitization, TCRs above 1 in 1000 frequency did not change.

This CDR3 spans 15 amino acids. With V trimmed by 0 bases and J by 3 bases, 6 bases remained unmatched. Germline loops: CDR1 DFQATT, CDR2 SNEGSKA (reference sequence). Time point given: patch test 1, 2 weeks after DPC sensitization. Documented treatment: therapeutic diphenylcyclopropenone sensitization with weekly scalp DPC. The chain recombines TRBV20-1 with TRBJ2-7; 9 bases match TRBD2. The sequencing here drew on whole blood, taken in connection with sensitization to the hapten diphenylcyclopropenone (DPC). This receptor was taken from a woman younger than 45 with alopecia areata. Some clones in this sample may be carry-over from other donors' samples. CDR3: CSARDLAGDLYEQYF. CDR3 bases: TGCAGTGCTAGAGATTTAGCGGGGGATCTCTACGAGCAGTACTTC.